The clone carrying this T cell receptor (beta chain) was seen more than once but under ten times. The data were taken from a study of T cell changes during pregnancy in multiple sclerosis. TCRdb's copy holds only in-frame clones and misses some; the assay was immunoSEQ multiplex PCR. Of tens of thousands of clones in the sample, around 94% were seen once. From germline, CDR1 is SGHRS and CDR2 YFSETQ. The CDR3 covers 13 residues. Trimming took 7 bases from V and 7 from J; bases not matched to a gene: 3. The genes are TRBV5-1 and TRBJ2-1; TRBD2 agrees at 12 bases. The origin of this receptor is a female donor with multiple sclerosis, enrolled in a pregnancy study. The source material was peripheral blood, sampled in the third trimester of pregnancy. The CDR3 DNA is TGCGCCAGCCGACTAGCGGGAGTAAATGAGCAGTTCTTC. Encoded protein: CASRLAGVNEQFF.